Presented here are 15 T cell receptor beta chains from one specimen sequenced in a study of blood T cell repertoires in COVID-19. Here immunoSEQ multiplex PCR was the method, and the copy in TCRdb shows in-frame clones only, minus some. Of around 200,000 clones in the sample, 85% to 90% were seen once. The specimen sequenced was PBMCs or T cells enriched from blood (not recorded which). The receptor source for this set is a man aged 25 to 45 who had recovered from COVID-19.

The gene calls are TRBV28 and TRBJ2-5; TRBD2 matches at 10 bases. The CDR3 consists of 13 residues. Trimming at V came to 10 bases and at J to 4 bases, leaving 6 bases not matched to a gene. Looked up from germline, CDR1 is MDHEN and CDR2 is SYDVKM. The CDR3 DNA follows: TGTGCCACCAAAGCGGGGGGGCGAGAGACCCAGTACTTC. It translates to CATKAGGRETQYF.

The V and J genes are TRBV13 and TRBJ2-3, with D perhaps TRBD1 (6 bases). The CDR3 is 12 amino acids. Germline V gene sequence: CDR1 PRHDT, CDR2 FYEKMQ (reference sequence). Trimming removed 8 bases from V and 5 bases from J, with 11 bases in between. The CDR3 is CASVRGGDTQYF. CDR3 nucleotide sequence: TGTGCCAGCGTCAGGGGCGGAGATACGCAGTATTTT.

The chain carries TRBV19 and TRBJ2-3; 7 bases match TRBD2. The CDR3 has 15 residues. The V segment lost 2 bases and the J segment 2 bases; nucleotides outside the gene matches: 4. CDR1 is LNHDA, CDR2 SQIVND, per germline (reference sequence). The CDR3 region has the DNA TGTGCCAGTAGTATAAGGCTAGCGGTCACAGATACGCAGTATTTT. This sequence encodes CASSIRLAVTDTQYF.

This chain uses TRBV6-5 with TRBJ2-7, with D possibly being TRBD1 (6 bases). Germline V gene data show CDR1 as MNHEY and CDR2 as SVGAGI. The CDR3 is made up of 15 amino acids. V lost 0 bases, J lost 3 bases, and 12 bases lay in between. The CDR3 nucleotides read TGTGCCAGCAGTTACTCGGGCAGGGGTTACTACGAGCAGTACTTC. This gives the protein CASSYSGRGYYEQYF.

The chain uses TRBV10-3 and TRBJ2-2; TRBD2 aligns across 9 bases. The V and J ends lost 8 bases and 6 bases, in that order; junction bases with no gene match: 7. CDR1 ENHRY and CDR2 SYGVKD come from the germline V gene. The CDR3 has 14 amino acids. DNA of the CDR3: TGTGCCATCGGCCCAGCGGGGGGCTCCGGGGAGCTGTTTTTT. Amino acids: CAIGPAGGSGELFF.

V is TRBV9 and J is TRBJ2-7, with a possible D match to TRBD1 (6 bases). CDR3 length equals 15 residues. Trimming took off 4 bases at V and 2 bases at J, with 16 bases between the two ends. CDR1 SGDLS and CDR2 YYNGEE come from the germline V gene. CDR3 nucleotide sequence: TGTGCCAGCAGCCCAGGGGACACCGCAACCTACGAGCAGTACTTC. This translates into CASSPGDTATYEQYF.

This chain joins TRBV3-1 (or the pseudogene TRBV3-2) and TRBJ1-1; D is undetermined. The CDR3 consists of 12 residues. Germline V gene lookup returns CDR1 LGHDT and CDR2 YNNKEL (reference sequence). The V gene lost 2 bases and the J gene lost 7 bases, with 8 bases spanning the gap. The CDR3 loop is CASSQLRGEAFF. DNA for the CDR3: TGTGCCAGCAGCCAACTGCGGGGTGAAGCTTTCTTT.

This clone showed up just a few times. V usage is TRBV6-5 and J usage is TRBJ1-1; a weak D match, TRBD1 (6 bases). Germline V gene lookup returns CDR1 MNHEY and CDR2 SVGAGI. There are 13 residues in the CDR3. V was cut by 2 bases and J by 4 bases, with 8 bases left in between. CDR3: CASSYRGGTEAFF. The CDR3 DNA is TGTGCCAGCAGTTACAGGGGGGGCACTGAAGCTTTCTTT.

CDR3 DNA: TGTGCCAGCAGTTACCCCGGGGCGGGAGTACCAGATACGCAGTATTTT. This gives the protein CASSYPGAGVPDTQYF. The genes are TRBV6-2 or TRBV6-3 and TRBJ2-3, with 7 bases that match TRBD2. V lost 2 bases to trimming and J lost 4 bases; unmatched junction nucleotides: 9. Germline V gives CDR1 MNHEY, CDR2 SVGEGT. The CDR3 extends over 16 amino acids.

V is TRBV27 and J is TRBJ2-1; D ambiguous. The germline gives CDR1 MNHEY, CDR2 SMNVEV (reference sequence). This CDR3 has 12 residues. The V end lost 5 bases, the J end lost 4 bases, and 6 bases lay between the germline ends. The CDR3 region is CASSHEYNEQFF. The CDR3 DNA follows: TGTGCCAGCAGTCACGAGTACAATGAGCAGTTCTTC.

The chain uses TRBV7-8 and TRBJ2-7, with 12 bases matching TRBD1. The germline CDR1 and CDR2 sequences are SGHVS and FQNEAQ. V was pared by 4 bases and J by 9 bases, with 7 bases of the junction left unmatched. The CDR3 loop spans 14 amino acids. The CDR3 sequence: CASSYGTGGFAQYF. The CDR3 nucleotides read TGTGCCAGCAGCTACGGGACAGGGGGCTTCGCGCAGTACTTC.

V and J are TRBV18 and TRBJ2-1; 7 bases fit TRBD1. The CDR3 has 15 residues. The V segment lost 5 bases and the J segment 6 bases; nucleotides outside the gene matches: 10. In germline, CDR1 is KGHSH, CDR2 LQKENI. The CDR3, as DNA: TGTGCCAGCTCAAGATTCCGGGACAGTTTCAATGAGCAGTTCTTC. Its protein is CASSRFRDSFNEQFF.

The chain employs TRBV6-5 and TRBJ1-2; tentatively, D is TRBD1 (5 bases). Trimming removed 6 bases at V and 4 bases at J, with 18 bases between. Germline lookup yields CDR1 MNHEY and CDR2 SVGAGI. This CDR3 has 15 amino acids. The CDR3 region is CASRGLGPPLYGYTF. CDR3 DNA sequence: TGTGCCAGCAGGGGACTCGGGCCGCCCCTCTATGGCTACACCTTC.

In this sample, this clone turned up many times. V usage is TRBV3-1 (or the pseudogene TRBV3-2) and J usage is TRBJ2-1; D call uncertain. Trimming took 1 base from V and 9 from J, leaving 10 bases between them. CDR1 is LGHDT, CDR2 YNNKEL, per germline (reference sequence). CDR3 length equals 13 residues. The CDR3, as DNA: TGTGCCAGCAGCCAAGGGGTGCGGCTTGAGCAGTTCTTC. Protein product: CASSQGVRLEQFF.

This clone was seen just once. The chain uses TRBV15 and TRBJ2-5; 8 nucleotides agree with TRBD1. The ends lost 4 bases at V and 2 bases at J; junction bases unmatched: 12. CDR1 and CDR2 from the germline V gene are LNHNV and YYDKDF (reference sequence). The CDR3 length is 17 residues. The CDR3 DNA sequence: TGTGCCACCAGCACCACCCTCCCGACAGGGGCTCAAGAGACCCAGTACTTC. This sequence encodes CATSTTLPTGAQETQYF.